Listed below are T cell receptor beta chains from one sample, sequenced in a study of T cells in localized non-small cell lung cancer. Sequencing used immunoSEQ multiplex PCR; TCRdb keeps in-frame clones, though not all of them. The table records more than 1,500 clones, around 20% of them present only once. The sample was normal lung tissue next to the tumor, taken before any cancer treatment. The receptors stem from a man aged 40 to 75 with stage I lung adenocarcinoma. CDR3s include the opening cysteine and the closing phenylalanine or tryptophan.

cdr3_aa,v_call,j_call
CASSSHTGELFF,TRBV9,TRBJ2-2
CASSQESGAPIYF,TRBV14,TRBJ1-3
CASSAGSIHEQYF,TRBV28,TRBJ2-7
CASSPLGRGGETQYF,TRBV9,TRBJ2-5
CAWGRGDYGYTF,TRBV30,TRBJ1-2
CAWRLGQEGINYGYTF,TRBV30,TRBJ1-2
CASSYTPGQSSYNEQFF,TRBV6-8,TRBJ2-1
CASNPGQPNTGELFF,TRBV28,TRBJ2-2
CASSRDSSSREQYF,TRBV11-3,TRBJ2-7
CASSVVDAVVYYNSPLHF,TRBV11-3,TRBJ1-6
CASSIAATPLHF,TRBV19,TRBJ1-6
CASSEALQGYNEQFF,TRBV6-1,TRBJ2-1
CASSIISSGGGSGEQFF,TRBV19,TRBJ2-1
CASSLGRTVYSNQPQHF,TRBV6-8,TRBJ1-5
CASSPLLGTSNMDEQFF,TRBV6-8,TRBJ2-1
CASSVDGGSNTIYF,TRBV9,TRBJ1-3
CASSSRTGGSETQYF,TRBV6-8,TRBJ2-5
CASSSSGTSGTDTQYF,TRBV11-3,TRBJ2-3
CASSLTPGGGRRTDTQYF,TRBV11-3,TRBJ2-3
CASSPTSTDTQYF,TRBV18,TRBJ2-3
CASSPTGNTGELFF,TRBV7-1,TRBJ2-2
CASQGASYSNQPQHF,TRBV28,TRBJ1-5
CASSIRLRDTQYF,TRBV19,TRBJ2-3
CASSLSTGVSNTIYF,TRBV6-8,TRBJ1-3
CASSAIDGQGRNQPQHF,TRBV19,TRBJ1-5
CASSVMGSVGNTIYF,TRBV6-8,TRBJ1-3
CSVKQGANTEAFF,TRBV29-1,TRBJ1-1
CAISSPGTSVDEQYF,TRBV6-8,TRBJ2-7
CATRLGGGNTGELFF,TRBV15,TRBJ2-2
CASRLDRVNYGYTF,TRBV28,TRBJ1-2
CASLLTRDTEAFF,TRBV6-8,TRBJ1-1
CASSLSRNTGELFF,TRBV11-3,TRBJ2-2
CASSPGGRDTGELFF,TRBV28,TRBJ2-2
CASSSTGGSYEQYF,TRBV11-3,TRBJ2-7
CASSHITGTLNYGYTF,TRBV19,TRBJ1-2
CASSLDTGKNNEQFF,TRBV11-3,TRBJ2-1
CASSPTETTVNTEAFF,TRBV5-1,TRBJ1-1
CASSHVPATEYGYTF,TRBV11-3,TRBJ1-2
CASSVEGGNTIYF,TRBV9,TRBJ1-3
CASSDNTSGGEQYF,TRBV11-3,TRBJ2-7
CASSPTSGRADTQYF,TRBV11-3,TRBJ2-3
CASKEQELTANYGYTF,TRBV9,TRBJ1-2
CASRTLDRNQPQHF,TRBV6-8,TRBJ1-5
CASSLTSGSFGEQYF,TRBV11-3,TRBJ2-7
CASSFIAGAYEQYF,TRBV6-7,TRBJ2-7
CASSSLTVPNNYGYTF,TRBV28,TRBJ1-2
CASSPEVQPQHF,TRBV9,TRBJ1-5
CASSSTTENYGYTF,TRBV9,TRBJ1-2
CASSLDRGDQPQHF,TRBV11-3,TRBJ1-5
CASSARGLNNEQFF,TRBV10-2,TRBJ2-1
CAISGPRREPQHF,TRBV6-8,TRBJ1-5
CASSVGTVSGDTQYF,TRBV9,TRBJ2-3
CASSSGLAGGPSSTDTQYF,TRBV6-8,TRBJ2-3
CASSFSGPGDYNEQFF,TRBV11-3,TRBJ2-1